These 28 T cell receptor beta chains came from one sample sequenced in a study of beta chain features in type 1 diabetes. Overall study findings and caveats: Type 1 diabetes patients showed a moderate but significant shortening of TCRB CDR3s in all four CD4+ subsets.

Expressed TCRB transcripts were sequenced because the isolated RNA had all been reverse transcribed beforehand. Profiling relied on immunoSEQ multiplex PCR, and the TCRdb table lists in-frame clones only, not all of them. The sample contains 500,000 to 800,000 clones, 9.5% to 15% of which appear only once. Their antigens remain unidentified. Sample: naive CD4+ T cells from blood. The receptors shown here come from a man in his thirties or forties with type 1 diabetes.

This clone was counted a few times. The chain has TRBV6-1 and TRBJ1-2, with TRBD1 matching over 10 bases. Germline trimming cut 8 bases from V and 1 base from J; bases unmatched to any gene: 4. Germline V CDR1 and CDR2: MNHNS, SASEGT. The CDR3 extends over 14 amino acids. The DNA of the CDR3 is TGTGCCAGCCGGACAGGGGGATATAACTATGGCTACACCTTC. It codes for CASRTGGYNYGYTF.

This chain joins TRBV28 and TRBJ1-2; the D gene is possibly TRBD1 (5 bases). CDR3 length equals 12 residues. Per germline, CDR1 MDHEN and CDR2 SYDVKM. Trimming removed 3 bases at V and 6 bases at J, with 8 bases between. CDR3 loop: CASSFRGDGYTF. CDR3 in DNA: TGTGCCAGCAGTTTTCGGGGGGATGGCTACACCTTC.

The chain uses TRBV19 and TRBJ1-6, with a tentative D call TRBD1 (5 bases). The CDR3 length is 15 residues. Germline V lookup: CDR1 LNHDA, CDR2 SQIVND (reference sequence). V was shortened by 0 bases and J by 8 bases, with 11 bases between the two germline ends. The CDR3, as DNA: TGTGCCAGTAGTATAGATCTACGGGGCGATTCACCCCTCCACTTT. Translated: CASSIDLRGDSPLHF.

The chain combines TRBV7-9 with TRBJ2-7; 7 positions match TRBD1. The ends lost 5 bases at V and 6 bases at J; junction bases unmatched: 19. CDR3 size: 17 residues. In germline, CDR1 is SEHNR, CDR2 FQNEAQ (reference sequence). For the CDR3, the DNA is TGTGCCAGCAGCGGGCGACCGGGACAGACCGTCTATACCGAGCAGTACTTC. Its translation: CASSGRPGQTVYTEQYF.

CDR3 bases: TGTGCCAGCAGTCAGAGTAGCGGGGCAAACTACGAGCAGTACTTC. It encodes CASSQSSGANYEQYF. The chain uses TRBV28 and TRBJ2-7; 8 nucleotides align to TRBD2. The CDR3 is 15 residues long. Germline-derived CDR1 and CDR2 are MDHEN and SYDVKM. The J segment lost 3 bases and the V segment lost 5 bases, leaving 9 bases of the junction unmatched.

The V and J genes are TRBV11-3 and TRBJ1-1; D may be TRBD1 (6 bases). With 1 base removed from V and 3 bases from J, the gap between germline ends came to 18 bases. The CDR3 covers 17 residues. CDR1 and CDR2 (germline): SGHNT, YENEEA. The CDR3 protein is CASSLGLDSSSDTEAFF. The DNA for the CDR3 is TGTGCCAGCAGCTTAGGATTGGACAGCTCTTCCGACACTGAAGCTTTCTTT.

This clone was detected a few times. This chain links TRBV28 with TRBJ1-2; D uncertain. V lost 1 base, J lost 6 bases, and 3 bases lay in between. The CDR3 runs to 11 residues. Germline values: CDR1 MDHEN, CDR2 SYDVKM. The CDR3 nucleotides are TGTGCCAGCAGTTTATTGGATGGCTACACCTTC. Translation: CASSLLDGYTF.

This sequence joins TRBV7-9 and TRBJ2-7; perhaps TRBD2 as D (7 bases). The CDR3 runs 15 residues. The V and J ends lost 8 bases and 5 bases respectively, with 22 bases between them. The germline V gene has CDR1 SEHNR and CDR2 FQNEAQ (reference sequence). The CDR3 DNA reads TGTGCCAGCGCTCAACGGGACGGGGGGCCCCACGAGCAGTACTTC. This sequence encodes CASAQRDGGPHEQYF.

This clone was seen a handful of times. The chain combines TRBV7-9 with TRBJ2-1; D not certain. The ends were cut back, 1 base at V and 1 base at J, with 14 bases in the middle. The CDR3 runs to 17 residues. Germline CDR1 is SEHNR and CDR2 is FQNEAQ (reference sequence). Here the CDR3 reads CASSLGTTTESYNEQFF. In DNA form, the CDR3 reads TGTGCCAGCAGCTTAGGTACTACCACCGAGTCCTACAATGAGCAGTTCTTC. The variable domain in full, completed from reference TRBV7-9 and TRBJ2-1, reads DTGVSQNPRHKITKRGQNVTFRCDPISEHNRLYWYRQTLGQGPEFLTYFQNEAQLEKSRLLSDRFSAERPKGSFSTLEIQRTEQGDSAMYLCASSLGTTTESYNEQFFGPGTRLTVL.

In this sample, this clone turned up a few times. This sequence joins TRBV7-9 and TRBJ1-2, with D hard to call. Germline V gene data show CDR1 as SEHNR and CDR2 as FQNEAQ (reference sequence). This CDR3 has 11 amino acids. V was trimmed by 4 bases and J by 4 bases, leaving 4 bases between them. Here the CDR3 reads CASSYSYGYTF. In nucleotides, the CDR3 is TGTGCCAGCAGCTACAGCTATGGCTACACCTTC.

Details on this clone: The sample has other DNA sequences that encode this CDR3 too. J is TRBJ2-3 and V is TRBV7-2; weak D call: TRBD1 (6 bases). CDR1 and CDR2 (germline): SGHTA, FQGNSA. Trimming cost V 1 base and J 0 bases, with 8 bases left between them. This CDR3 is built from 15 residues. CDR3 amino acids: CASSLGTASTDTQYF. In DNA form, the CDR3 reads TGTGCCAGCAGCTTAGGGACAGCAAGCACAGATACGCAGTATTTT.

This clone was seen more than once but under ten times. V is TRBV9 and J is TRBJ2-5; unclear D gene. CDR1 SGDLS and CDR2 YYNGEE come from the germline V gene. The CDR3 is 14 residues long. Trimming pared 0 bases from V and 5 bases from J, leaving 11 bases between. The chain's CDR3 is CASSVDPTDETQYF. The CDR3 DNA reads TGTGCCAGCAGCGTAGACCCCACAGATGAGACCCAGTACTTC.

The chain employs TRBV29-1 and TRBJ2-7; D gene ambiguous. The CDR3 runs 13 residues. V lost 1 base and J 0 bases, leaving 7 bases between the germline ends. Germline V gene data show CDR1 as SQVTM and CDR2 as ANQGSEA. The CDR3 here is CSVEAESSYEQYF. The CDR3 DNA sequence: TGCAGCGTTGAAGCAGAGAGCTCCTACGAGCAGTACTTC.

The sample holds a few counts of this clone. This chain's CDR3 is CATGGTEETQYF. CDR3 in DNA: TGTGCCACCGGGGGGACCGAAGAGACCCAGTACTTC. J is TRBJ2-5 and V is TRBV11-3; 7 bases fit TRBD2. Germline V gives CDR1 SGHNT, CDR2 YENEEA. Unmatched junction bases numbered 5, after V lost 10 bases and J lost 3 bases. CDR3 length: 12 residues. The full variable domain, completed using reference TRBV11-3 and TRBJ2-5, is EAGVVQSPRYKIIEKKQPVAFWCNPISGHNTLYWYLQNLGQGPELLIRYENEEAVDDSQLPKDRFSAERLKGVDSTLKIQPAELGDSAVYLCATGGTEETQYFGPGTRLLVL.

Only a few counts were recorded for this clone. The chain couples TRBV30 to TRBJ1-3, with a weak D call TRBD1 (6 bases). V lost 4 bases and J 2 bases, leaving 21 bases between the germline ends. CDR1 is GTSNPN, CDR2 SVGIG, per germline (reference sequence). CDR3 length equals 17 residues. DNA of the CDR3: TGTGCCTGGACCCCCCATGAGGGGGGCGACGCTGGAAACACCATATATTTT. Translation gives CAWTPHEGGDAGNTIYF.

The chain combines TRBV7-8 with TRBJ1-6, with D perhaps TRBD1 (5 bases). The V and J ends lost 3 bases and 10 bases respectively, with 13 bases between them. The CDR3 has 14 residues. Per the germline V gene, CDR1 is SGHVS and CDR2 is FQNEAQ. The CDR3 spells CASSFSQGSSPLHF. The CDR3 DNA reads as TGTGCCAGCAGCTTTTCCCAGGGATCCTCACCCCTCCACTTT.

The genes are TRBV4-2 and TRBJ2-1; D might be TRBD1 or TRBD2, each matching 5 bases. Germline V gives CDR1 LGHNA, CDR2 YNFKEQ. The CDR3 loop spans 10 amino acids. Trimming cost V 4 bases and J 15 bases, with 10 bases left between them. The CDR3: CASSLPGTFF. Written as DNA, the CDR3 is TGTGCCAGCAGCCTTCCCGGGACGTTCTTC.

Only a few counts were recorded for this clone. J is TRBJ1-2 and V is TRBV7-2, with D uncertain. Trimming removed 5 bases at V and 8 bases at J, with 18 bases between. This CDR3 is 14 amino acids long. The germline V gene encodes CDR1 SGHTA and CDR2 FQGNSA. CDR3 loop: CASSREPWGDGYTF. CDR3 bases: TGTGCCAGCAGCCGAGAACCCTGGGGAGACGGCTACACCTTC.

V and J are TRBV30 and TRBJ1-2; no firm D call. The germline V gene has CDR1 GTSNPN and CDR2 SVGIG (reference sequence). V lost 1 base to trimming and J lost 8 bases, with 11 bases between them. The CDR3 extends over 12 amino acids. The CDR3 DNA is TGTGCCTGGAGTGCCAATTATGGCGGCTACACCTTC. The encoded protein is CAWSANYGGYTF.

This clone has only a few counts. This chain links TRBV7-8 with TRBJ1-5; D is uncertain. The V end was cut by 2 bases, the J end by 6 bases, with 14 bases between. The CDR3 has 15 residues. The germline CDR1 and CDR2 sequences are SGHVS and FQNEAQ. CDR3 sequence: CASSLTFSSGQPQHF. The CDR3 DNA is TGTGCCAGCAGCTTAACGTTCAGTTCGGGTCAGCCCCAGCATTTT.

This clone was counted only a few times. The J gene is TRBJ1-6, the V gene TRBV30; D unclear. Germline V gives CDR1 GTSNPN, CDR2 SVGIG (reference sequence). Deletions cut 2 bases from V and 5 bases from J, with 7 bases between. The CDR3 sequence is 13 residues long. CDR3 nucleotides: TGTGCCTGGAGTAGAGGAAATAATTCACCCCTCCACTTT. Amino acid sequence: CAWSRGNNSPLHF.

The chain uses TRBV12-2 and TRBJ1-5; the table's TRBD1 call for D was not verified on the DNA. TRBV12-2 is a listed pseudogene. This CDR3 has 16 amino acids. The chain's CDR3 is CASLTGWRYSNQPQHF. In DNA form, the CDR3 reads TGTGCAAGTCTTACAGGTTGGCGATATAGCAATCAGCCCCAGCATTTT.

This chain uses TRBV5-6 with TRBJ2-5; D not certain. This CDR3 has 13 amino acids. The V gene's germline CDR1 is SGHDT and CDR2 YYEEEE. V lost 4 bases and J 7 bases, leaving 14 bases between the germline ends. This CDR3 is CASSRYPPRTQYF. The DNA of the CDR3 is TGTGCCAGCAGCCGTTATCCACCTCGGACCCAGTACTTC.

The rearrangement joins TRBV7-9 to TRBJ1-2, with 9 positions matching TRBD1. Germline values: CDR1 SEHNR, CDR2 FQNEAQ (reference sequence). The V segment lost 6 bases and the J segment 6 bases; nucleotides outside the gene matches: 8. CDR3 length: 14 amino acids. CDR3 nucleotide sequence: TGTGCCAGCAGTTCCGGGACAGGGTTTGATGGCTACACCTTC. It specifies CASSSGTGFDGYTF.

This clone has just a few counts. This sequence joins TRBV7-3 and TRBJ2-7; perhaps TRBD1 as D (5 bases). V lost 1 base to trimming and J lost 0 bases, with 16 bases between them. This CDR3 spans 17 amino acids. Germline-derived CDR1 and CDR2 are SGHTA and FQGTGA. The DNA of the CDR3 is TGTGCCAGCAGCTTAAAAGGGGCGGTTCCGAGCTCCTACGAGCAGTACTTC. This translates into CASSLKGAVPSSYEQYF. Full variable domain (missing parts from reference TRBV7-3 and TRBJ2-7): GAGVSQTPSNKVTEKGKYVELRCDPISGHTALYWYRQSLGQGPEFLIYFQGTGAADDSGLPNDRFFAVRPEGSVSTLKIQRTERGDSAVYLCASSLKGAVPSSYEQYFGPGTRLTVT.

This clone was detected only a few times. The CDR3 is CASSSRGSLYGYTF. CDR3 nucleotide sequence: TGTGCCAGCAGCTCTAGGGGATCTTTATATGGCTACACCTTC. The chain links TRBV7-2 to TRBJ1-2, with D tentatively TRBD1 (5 bases). This CDR3 has 14 residues. Per the germline V gene, CDR1 is SGHTA and CDR2 is FQGNSA. V was clipped by 4 bases and J by 5 bases, with 14 bases between them.

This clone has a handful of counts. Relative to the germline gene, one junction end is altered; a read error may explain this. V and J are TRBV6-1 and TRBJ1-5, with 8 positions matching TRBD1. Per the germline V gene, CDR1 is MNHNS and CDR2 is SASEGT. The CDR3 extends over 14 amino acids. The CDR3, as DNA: TGTGCCATCAGTGAGGACAGGGTTGAGCAGCCCCAGCATTTT. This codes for CAISEDRVEQPQHF.

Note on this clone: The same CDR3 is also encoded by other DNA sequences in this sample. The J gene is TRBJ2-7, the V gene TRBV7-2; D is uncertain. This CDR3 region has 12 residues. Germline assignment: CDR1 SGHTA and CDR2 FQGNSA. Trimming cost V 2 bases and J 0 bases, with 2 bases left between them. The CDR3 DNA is TGTGCCAGCAGCTTATCCTCCTACGAGCAGTACTTC. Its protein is CASSLSSYEQYF.